The 10 T cell receptor beta chains presented below share a single source sample, sequenced in a study of beta chain features in type 1 diabetes (dated by TCRdb to 2016 to 2019). Results and caveats for the whole study, not just this receptor: Type 1 diabetes patients showed a moderate but significant shortening of TCRB CDR3 length in all four CD4+ subsets.

Library creation used the immunoSEQ multiplex PCR assay. The entire amount of isolated RNA was reverse transcribed using the High Capacity cDNA Reverse Transcription Kit, so the sequenced TCRB transcripts were expressed ones. The source is immuneACCESS, and TCRdb retained only in-frame sequences with V and J called. Part of the clones is not carried over; for the studies checked, unresolved V genes explain less than half of this, and the remainder is unexplained. Counted in this sample were some 640,000 clones; about 14% of them appeared once. The top ten constitute roughly 0.04% of the sample. Their specific antigens are unknown. The specimen sequenced was naive CD4+ T cells from blood. Reading the label with the study, this specimen's cell subset or site is: true naive CD4+ T cells. These TCRs come from a man aged 18-30 years with type 1 diabetes.

There are a few counts of this clone. Other DNA sequences in the sample encode the same CDR3. The chain uses TRBV28 and TRBJ2-7; 10 bases agree with TRBD2. Germline CDR1 MDHEN, CDR2 SYDVKM. The CDR3 runs to 15 residues. V gave up 1 base and J gave up 4 bases; unmatched junction bases: 4. The DNA of the CDR3 is TGTGCCAGCAGTTTATATAGCGGGGGGCCTTACGAGCAGTACTTC. Amino acids: CASSLYSGGPYEQYF. The full variable domain, its missing parts supplied by reference TRBV28 and TRBJ2-7, is DVKVTQSSRYLVKRTGEKVFLECVQDMDHENMFWYRQDPGLGLRLIYFSYDVKMKEKGDIPEGYSVSREKKERFSLILESASTNQTSMYLCASSLYSGGPYEQYFGPGTRLTVT.

V and J are TRBV30 and TRBJ1-1, with 7 bases fitting TRBD1. From germline, CDR1 is GTSNPN and CDR2 SVGIG (reference sequence). V lost 0 bases, J lost 0 bases, and 7 bases stayed unmatched. The CDR3 sequence is 16 residues long. The CDR3 DNA sequence: TGTGCCTGGAGTGTGACAGGGCCTTCAATGAACACTGAAGCTTTCTTT. As protein: CAWSVTGPSMNTEAFF.

V and J are TRBV7-2 and TRBJ2-7; 11 bases map to TRBD1. This CDR3 contains 15 residues. The trim removed 6 bases at V and 0 bases at J, leaving 4 bases unmatched. Germline CDR1 and CDR2: SGHTA and FQGNSA. CDR3 loop: CASSPDRGPSYEQYF. CDR3 bases: TGTGCCAGCAGTCCGGACAGGGGGCCCTCCTACGAGCAGTACTTC.

This clone showed up just a few times. This same CDR3 is encoded by further DNA sequences in the sample. In nucleotides, the CDR3 is TGTGCCAGCAGTTACAGGGGCCCTGGGGCCAACGTCCTGACTTTC. Translated, it gives CASSYRGPGANVLTF. The chain recombines TRBV6-5 with TRBJ2-6; maybe TRBD1 (5 bases). The CDR3 extends over 15 amino acids. CDR1 and CDR2 from the germline V gene are MNHEY and SVGAGI. Trimming removed 2 bases at V and 2 bases at J, with 7 bases between.

The chain couples TRBV7-8 to TRBJ1-5; no definite D call. Germline V lookup: CDR1 SGHVS, CDR2 FQNEAQ. The CDR3 is 12 residues long. The V end was cut by 0 bases, the J end by 7 bases, with 4 bases between. The DNA of the CDR3 is TGTGCCAGCAGCTTAGCGTCCCAGCCCCAGCATTTT. As protein: CASSLASQPQHF. Supplemented by reference TRBV7-8 and TRBJ1-5, the full variable domain reads GAGVSQSPRYKVAKRGQDVALRCDPISGHVSLFWYQQALGQGPEFLTYFQNEAQLDKSGLPSDRFFAERPEGSVSTLKIQRTQQEDSAVYLCASSLASQPQHFGDGTRLSIL.

The chain recombines TRBV5-6 with TRBJ2-5; no clear D gene. The V gene's germline CDR1 is SGHDT and CDR2 YYEEEE. This CDR3 contains 13 residues. The germline V and J ends were trimmed by 0 bases and 5 bases, with 8 bases remaining between them. The CDR3 reads CASSLGGSETQYF. CDR3 DNA sequence: TGTGCCAGCAGCTTGGGGGGATCGGAGACCCAGTACTTC.

This sequence joins TRBV28 and TRBJ2-1; D unclear. From germline, CDR1 is MDHEN and CDR2 SYDVKM. The CDR3 runs 12 residues. Trimming shortened V by 6 bases and J by 7 bases, and 10 bases separated the two germline ends. CDR3: CASSLTINEQFF. The CDR3 region has the DNA TGTGCCAGCAGCCTTACCATAAATGAGCAGTTCTTC.

The chain combines TRBV6-5 with TRBJ2-7, with unresolved D. Trimming pared 2 bases from V and 6 bases from J, leaving 11 bases between. The CDR3 has 13 residues. The germline gives CDR1 MNHEY, CDR2 SVGAGI. The CDR3 sequence is CASSYASGPEQYF. The CDR3 nucleotides are TGTGCCAGCAGTTACGCCTCCGGCCCCGAGCAGTACTTC.

This clone has a handful of counts. The chain recombines TRBV9 with TRBJ2-3; TRBD2 agrees at 12 bases. CDR1 SGDLS and CDR2 YYNGEE come from the germline V gene. The CDR3 consists of 20 residues. The V segment lost 3 bases and the J segment 2 bases; nucleotides outside the gene matches: 16. This chain's CDR3 is CASSGKGLAGPPRPTDTQYF. The CDR3 nucleotides read TGTGCCAGCAGCGGAAAAGGACTAGCGGGGCCACCCCGACCCACAGATACGCAGTATTTT.

In DNA, the CDR3 is TGCGCCAGCAGCTTGACGAGCGGGCAAGAGACCCAGTACTTC. Amino acids: CASSLTSGQETQYF. The V gene is TRBV5-1, the J gene TRBJ2-5, with D perhaps TRBD2 (6 bases). Per the germline V gene, CDR1 is SGHRS and CDR2 is YFSETQ. The CDR3 covers 14 residues. V dropped 1 base and J dropped 2 bases, with 9 bases sitting between them.